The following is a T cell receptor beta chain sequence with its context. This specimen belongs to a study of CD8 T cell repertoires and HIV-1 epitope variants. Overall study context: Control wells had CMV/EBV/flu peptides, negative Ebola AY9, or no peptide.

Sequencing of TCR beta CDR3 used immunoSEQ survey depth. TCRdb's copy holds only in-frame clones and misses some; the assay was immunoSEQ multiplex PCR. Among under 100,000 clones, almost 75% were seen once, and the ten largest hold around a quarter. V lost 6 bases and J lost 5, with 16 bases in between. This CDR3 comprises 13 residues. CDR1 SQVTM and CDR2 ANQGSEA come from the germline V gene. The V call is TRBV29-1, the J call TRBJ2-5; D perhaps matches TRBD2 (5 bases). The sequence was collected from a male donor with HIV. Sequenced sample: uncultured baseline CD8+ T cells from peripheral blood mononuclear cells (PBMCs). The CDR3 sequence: CSVLDGEKETQYF. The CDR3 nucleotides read TGCAGCGTCCTCGACGGGGAAAAGGAGACCCAGTACTTC.